This passage covers 20 T cell receptor beta chains from one sample sequenced in a study of blood T cells in healthy people across ages (dated by TCRdb to between 2015 and 2016). The library was obtained by 5' RACE. Sequencing was performed on an Illumina HiSeq 2500. A second PCR of roughly 6 to 12 cycles was run with a J-beta primer mix and a sample-barcoded 5' primer. TCRdb reprocessed the public reads (quality trimming at Q25 with fastp, clone calling with MiXCR) and kept in-frame beta chains. Each entry merges the rows of one CDR3 protein and shows their most common DNA and genes. The sample table lists about 1.1 million distinct CDR3 sequences, more than 30% of them with a count of one. Around 12% of the sample comes from the top ten. Sequencing used blood. These receptors originate from a man younger than 35 in good health.

The V call is TRBV20-1, the J call TRBJ1-1; 7 bases are shared with TRBD1. Germline CDR1 DFQATT, CDR2 SNEGSKA (reference sequence). The CDR3 has 14 amino acids. The trim removed 6 bases at V and 4 bases at J, leaving 11 bases unmatched. DNA for the CDR3: TGCAGTGCCCAACGCGACAGGGCGTTCACTGAAGCTTTCTTT. It specifies CSAQRDRAFTEAFF.

The chain is built from TRBV6-5 and TRBJ1-4; tentative D call: TRBD1 (6 bases). The CDR3 contains 14 residues. V was clipped by 4 bases and J by 8 bases, with 14 bases between them. Germline V CDR1 and CDR2: MNHEY, SVGAGI. For the CDR3, the DNA is TGTGCCAGCAGTTCCTTCTCCGGGGGCGAAAAACTGTTTTTT. This codes for CASSSFSGGEKLFF.

This clonotype was recorded many times. This chain links TRBV5-5 with TRBJ1-1, with D unresolved. V was pared by 0 bases and J by 6 bases, with 9 bases between. Germline assignment: CDR1 SGHKS and CDR2 YYEKEE (reference sequence). This CDR3 comprises 13 residues. CDR3 sequence reads: CASSLVSPPEAFF. The CDR3 DNA sequence: TGTGCCAGCAGCTTGGTCAGCCCCCCTGAAGCTTTCTTT. Using reference TRBV5-5 and TRBJ1-1 for the parts outside the CDR3, the full variable domain is DAGVTQSPTHLIKTRGQQVTLRCSPISGHKSVSWYQQVLGQGPQFIFQYYEKEERGRGNFPDRFSARQFPNYSSELNVNALLLGDSALYLCASSLVSPPEAFFGQGTRLTVV.

This clonotype was seen a few times. This chain connects TRBV6-5 to TRBJ1-1; perhaps TRBD1 as D (5 bases). CDR1 and CDR2 from the germline V gene are MNHEY and SVGAGI. V shed 2 bases and J shed 1 base, with 26 bases lying between them. The CDR3 contains 20 residues. For the CDR3, the DNA is TGTGCCAGCAGTTACCGGAAGCATCTCAACCAATGGGGCCCGAACACTGAAGCTTTCTTT. Its protein is CASSYRKHLNQWGPNTEAFF.

There are many counts of this clonotype. This chain uses TRBV10-3 with TRBJ1-2; 7 bases line up with TRBD1. J was trimmed by 4 bases and V by 7 bases; bases with no gene match: 9. This CDR3 is 14 amino acids long. Germline V gene lookup returns CDR1 ENHRY and CDR2 SYGVKD. This CDR3 reads CAITLDRDGYGYTF. CDR3 in DNA: TGTGCCATCACCCTAGACAGGGACGGCTATGGCTACACCTTC.

This chain links TRBV12-3 or TRBV12-4 with TRBJ1-1, with D tentatively TRBD1 (5 bases). V was trimmed by 5 bases and J by 5 bases, leaving 15 bases between them. The CDR3 sequence is 14 residues long. The CDR3 sequence: CASSVGTRGTEAFF. As DNA, the CDR3 is TGTGCCAGCAGTGTCGGGACGAGGGGAACTGAAGCTTTCTTT.

This chain links TRBV20-1 with TRBJ1-2; the D gene is possibly TRBD1 (6 bases). CDR3 length equals 15 residues. In germline, CDR1 is DFQATT, CDR2 SNEGSKA (reference sequence). V shed 5 bases and J shed 4 bases, with 20 bases lying between them. CDR3 loop: CSAPRETGDSYGYTF. The CDR3 DNA sequence: TGCAGTGCTCCTCGGGAGACAGGTGACAGCTATGGCTACACCTTC.

This clonotype has more than one count but fewer than ten. The V gene is TRBV9, the J gene TRBJ1-5; TRBD1 is a possible D gene (5 bases). The CDR3 consists of 15 residues. With 4 bases removed from V and 4 bases from J, the gap between germline ends came to 15 bases. CDR1 is SGDLS, CDR2 YYNGEE, per germline. The DNA of the CDR3 is TGTGCCAGCAGCACCGACGGGACCGATAATCAGCCCCAGCATTTT. It translates to CASSTDGTDNQPQHF.

Notes on this clonotype: One end of the junction varies from germline; a read error may be responsible. The chain carries TRBV12-3 or TRBV12-4 and TRBJ2-3, with D possibly TRBD1 on 6 matching bases. The CDR3 loop spans 16 amino acids. CDR3 in amino acids: CASSLLSGARADMQYF. CDR3 nucleotide sequence: TGTGCCAGCAGTTTATTATCAGGGGCGAGAGCAGATATGCAGTATTTT.

Comments on this clonotype: The junction shows a germline mismatch at one end, possibly a read error. V is TRBV20-1 and J is TRBJ2-1; D remains ambiguous. Germline V gene data show CDR1 as DFQATT and CDR2 as SNEGSKA (reference sequence). The CDR3 consists of 13 residues. As DNA, the CDR3 is TGCAGTGCTAGGATTTATGGGCACAATGGGCAGTTCTTC. It is translated as CSARIYGHNGQFF.

This clonotype came up a few times. The chain combines TRBV27 with TRBJ1-5, with 8 bases matching TRBD1. This CDR3 is 15 amino acids long. V was clipped by 5 bases and J by 6 bases; unmatched bases: 9. Germline values: CDR1 MNHEY, CDR2 SMNVEV (reference sequence). This CDR3 is CASSKGDRRGQPQHF. The CDR3, as DNA: TGTGCCAGCAGTAAAGGGGACAGGAGGGGTCAGCCCCAGCATTTT.

The rearrangement links TRBV12-3 or TRBV12-4 to TRBJ2-1; the D call may be TRBD1 or TRBD2 (6 bases each). The CDR3 loop spans 14 amino acids. Trimming shortened V by 5 bases and J by 9 bases, and 17 bases separated the two germline ends. CDR3 region: CASSVGGVLREQFF. For the CDR3, the DNA is TGTGCCAGCAGTGTGGGGGGCGTGCTTCGTGAGCAGTTCTTC.

The chain links TRBV6-1 to TRBJ2-1; D is unclear. Per germline, CDR1 MNHNS and CDR2 SASEGT. This CDR3 region has 15 residues. V lost 1 base and J lost 8, with 15 bases in between. DNA of the CDR3: TGTGCCAGCAGTGAAGGTGGTCAGATGATATATGAGCAGTTCTTC. Amino acids: CASSEGGQMIYEQFF.

The chain couples TRBV4-3 to TRBJ1-2; D is uncertain. The CDR3 loop spans 14 amino acids. CDR1 and CDR2 from the germline V gene are LGHNA and YSLEER. The germline V and J ends were trimmed by 0 bases and 5 bases, with 10 bases remaining between them. Here the CDR3 DNA reads TGCGCCAGCAGCCAAGATCGGGCGTATTATGGCTACACCTTC. Translating it yields CASSQDRAYYGYTF.

The chain carries TRBV7-2 and TRBJ2-1, with a tentative D call TRBD2 (6 bases). This CDR3 is 14 amino acids long. The V and J ends lost 6 bases and 4 bases respectively, with 13 bases between them. Germline assignment: CDR1 SGHTA and CDR2 FQGNSA. Written as DNA, the CDR3 is TGTGCCAGCAGGCTTGGAGCGGGTTACAATGAGCAGTTCTTC. As protein: CASRLGAGYNEQFF.

The V and J genes are TRBV20-1 and TRBJ2-7, with 7 bases that match TRBD2. Germline lookup yields CDR1 DFQATT and CDR2 SNEGSKA (reference sequence). After removal of 3 bases from V and 1 base from J, the junction contained 3 bases not matched to a gene. This CDR3 comprises 13 residues. CDR3 nucleotides: TGCAGTGCTAGCTCCGGGGGGTCCTACGAGCAGTACTTC. Protein: CSASSGGSYEQYF.

This chain joins TRBV13 and TRBJ2-1; 7 nucleotides match TRBD2. The CDR3 contains 14 residues. The germline V gene encodes CDR1 PRHDT and CDR2 FYEKMQ (reference sequence). J gave up 6 bases and V 5 bases, and 7 bases lay outside the gene matches. The CDR3 region has the DNA TGTGCCAGCAGCCAGGGACTACATCTCAATGAGCAGTTCTTC. Its protein product is CASSQGLHLNEQFF. The full variable domain, with the rest looked up from reference TRBV13 and TRBJ2-1, is AAGVIQSPRHLIKEKRETATLKCYPIPRHDTVYWYQQGPGQDPQFLISFYEKMQSDKGSIPDRFSAQQFSDYHSELNMSSLELGDSALYFCASSQGLHLNEQFFGPGTRLTVL.

This clonotype was found a few times. The chain employs TRBV20-1 and TRBJ1-2; D perhaps matches TRBD1 (5 bases). This CDR3 contains 13 residues. Trimming stripped 6 bases from V and 0 bases from J, with 11 bases between. Germline V gene lookup returns CDR1 DFQATT and CDR2 SNEGSKA (reference sequence). DNA for the CDR3: TGCAGTGCAAGTGGGGGGTCTAACTATGGCTACACCTTC. Protein product: CSASGGSNYGYTF.

CDR3 DNA sequence: TGTGCCACCAGTGATTTCCCATCGGGACAGACGATTGAAGCTTTCTTT. This encodes CATSDFPSGQTIEAFF. The chain combines TRBV24-1 with TRBJ1-1, with 7 nucleotides matching TRBD1. CDR1 is KGHDR, CDR2 SFDVKD, per germline. The CDR3 runs 16 residues. The trim removed 1 base at V and 7 bases at J, leaving 11 bases unmatched.

The rearrangement joins TRBV12-3 or TRBV12-4 to TRBJ2-3; 8 nucleotides agree with TRBD1. Trimming took 6 bases from V and 2 from J; bases not matched to a gene: 10. This CDR3 comprises 16 residues. CDR3 nucleotide sequence: TGTGCCAGCAGGCCCCCGGGACAGGCCAACACAGATACGCAGTATTTT. This gives the protein CASRPPGQANTDTQYF.